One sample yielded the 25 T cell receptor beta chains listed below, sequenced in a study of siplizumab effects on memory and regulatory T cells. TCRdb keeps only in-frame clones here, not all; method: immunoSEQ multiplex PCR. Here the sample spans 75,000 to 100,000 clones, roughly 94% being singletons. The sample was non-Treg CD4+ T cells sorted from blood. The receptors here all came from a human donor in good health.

The CDR3 region is CASSGRDRADSPLHF. The CDR3 DNA follows: TGTGCCAGCAGCGGGAGAGACAGGGCAGATTCACCCCTCCACTTT. This chain links TRBV9 with TRBJ1-6; 7 nucleotides line up with TRBD1. V was clipped by 3 bases and J by 8 bases; unmatched bases: 8. This CDR3 is built from 15 residues. Germline values: CDR1 SGDLS, CDR2 YYNGEE.

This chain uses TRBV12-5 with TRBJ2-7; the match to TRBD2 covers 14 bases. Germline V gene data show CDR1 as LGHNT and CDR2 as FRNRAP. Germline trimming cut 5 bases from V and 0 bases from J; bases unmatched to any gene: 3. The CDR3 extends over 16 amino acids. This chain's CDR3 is CASGGGTSGSSYEQYF. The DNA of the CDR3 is TGTGCTAGTGGTGGGGGGACTAGCGGGAGCTCCTACGAGCAGTACTTC.

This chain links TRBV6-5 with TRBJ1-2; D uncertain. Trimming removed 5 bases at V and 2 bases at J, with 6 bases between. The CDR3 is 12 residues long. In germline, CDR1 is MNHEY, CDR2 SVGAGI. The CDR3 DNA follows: TGTGCCAGCAGTGAAGGCAACTATGGCTACACCTTC. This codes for CASSEGNYGYTF.

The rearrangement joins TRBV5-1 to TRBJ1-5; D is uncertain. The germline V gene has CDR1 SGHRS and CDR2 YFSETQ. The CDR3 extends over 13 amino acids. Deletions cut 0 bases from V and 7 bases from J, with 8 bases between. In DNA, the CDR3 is TGCGCCAGCAGCTTGGGGCACGGACAGCCCCAGCATTTT. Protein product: CASSLGHGQPQHF. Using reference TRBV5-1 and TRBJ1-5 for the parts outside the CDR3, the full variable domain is KAGVTQTPRYLIKTRGQQVTLSCSPISGHRSVSWYQQTPGQGLQFLFEYFSETQRNKGNFPGRFSGRQFSNSRSEMNVSTLELGDSALYLCASSLGHGQPQHFGDGTRLSIL.

CDR3 residues: CASSVPTGGSLNTEAFF. As DNA, the CDR3 is TGTGCCAGCAGCGTTCCTACAGGGGGGAGCCTGAACACTGAAGCTTTCTTT. The chain carries TRBV9 and TRBJ1-1; 8 positions match TRBD1. Germline-derived CDR1 and CDR2 are SGDLS and YYNGEE. This CDR3 contains 17 residues. Trimming took 2 bases from V and 0 from J; bases not matched to a gene: 9. The full variable domain, rest sourced from reference TRBV9 and TRBJ1-1, is DSGVTQTPKHLITATGQRVTLRCSPRSGDLSVYWYQQSLDQGLQFLIQYYNGEERAKGNILERFSAQQFPDLHSELNLSSLELGDSALYFCASSVPTGGSLNTEAFFGQGTRLTVV.

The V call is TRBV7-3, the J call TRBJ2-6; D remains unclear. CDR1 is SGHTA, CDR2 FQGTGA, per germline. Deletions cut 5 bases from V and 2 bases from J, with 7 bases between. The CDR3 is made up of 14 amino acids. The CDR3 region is CASSPGPGANVLTF. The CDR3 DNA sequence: TGTGCCAGCAGCCCCGGCCCTGGGGCCAACGTCCTGACTTTC.

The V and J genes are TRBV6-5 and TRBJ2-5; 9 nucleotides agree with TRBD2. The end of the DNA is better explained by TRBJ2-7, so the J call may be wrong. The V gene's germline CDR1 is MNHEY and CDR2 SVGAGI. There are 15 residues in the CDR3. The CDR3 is CASSPTSGPFYEQYF. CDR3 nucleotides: TGTGCCAGCAGTCCAACTAGCGGGCCTTTCTACGAGCAGTACTTC.

CDR3 loop: CASTLQETQYF. In DNA form, the CDR3 reads TGTGCCAGCACCCTACAAGAGACCCAGTACTTC. V is TRBV11-2 and J is TRBJ2-5, with D hard to call. Trimming removed 7 bases from V and 2 bases from J, with 5 bases in between. The CDR3 length is 11 residues. Germline V gives CDR1 SGHAT, CDR2 FQNNGV.

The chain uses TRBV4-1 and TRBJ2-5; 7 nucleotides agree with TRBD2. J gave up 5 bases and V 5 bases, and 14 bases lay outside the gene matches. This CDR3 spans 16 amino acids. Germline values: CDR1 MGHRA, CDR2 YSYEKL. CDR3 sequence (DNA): TGCGCCAGCAGCACCCTAGGCCGGGAGGCCGGGGAGACCCAGTACTTC. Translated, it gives CASSTLGREAGETQYF.

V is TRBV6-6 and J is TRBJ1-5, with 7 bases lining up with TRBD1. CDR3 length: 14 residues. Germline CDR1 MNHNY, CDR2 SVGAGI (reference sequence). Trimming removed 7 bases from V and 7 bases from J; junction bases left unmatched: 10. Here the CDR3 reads CASNNGQAGQPQHF. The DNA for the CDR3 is TGTGCCAGCAATAACGGACAGGCGGGGCAGCCCCAGCATTTT.

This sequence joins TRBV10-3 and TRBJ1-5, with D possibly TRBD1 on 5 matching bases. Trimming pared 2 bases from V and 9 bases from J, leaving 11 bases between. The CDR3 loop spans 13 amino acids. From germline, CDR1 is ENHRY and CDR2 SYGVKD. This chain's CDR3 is CAISEGDRSPQHF. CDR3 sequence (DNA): TGTGCCATCAGTGAGGGGGACCGCTCGCCCCAGCATTTT.

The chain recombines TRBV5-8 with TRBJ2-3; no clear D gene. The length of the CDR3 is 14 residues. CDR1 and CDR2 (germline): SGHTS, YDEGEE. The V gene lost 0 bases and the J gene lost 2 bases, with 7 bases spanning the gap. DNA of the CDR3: TGTGCCAGCAGCTTGGAGCAATACACAGATACGCAGTATTTT. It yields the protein CASSLEQYTDTQYF.

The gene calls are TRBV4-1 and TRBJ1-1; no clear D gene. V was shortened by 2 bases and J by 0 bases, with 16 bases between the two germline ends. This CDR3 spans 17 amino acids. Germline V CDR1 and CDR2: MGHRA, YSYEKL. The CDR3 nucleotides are TGCGCCAGCAGCCAATATGCGACAAATATTGTGAACACTGAAGCTTTCTTT. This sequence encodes CASSQYATNIVNTEAFF.

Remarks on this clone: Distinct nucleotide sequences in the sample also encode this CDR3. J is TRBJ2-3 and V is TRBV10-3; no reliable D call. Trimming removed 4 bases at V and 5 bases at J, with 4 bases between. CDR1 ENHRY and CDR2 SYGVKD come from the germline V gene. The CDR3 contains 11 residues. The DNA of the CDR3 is TGTGCCATCAGTGGCAGAGATACGCAGTATTTT. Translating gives CAISGRDTQYF.

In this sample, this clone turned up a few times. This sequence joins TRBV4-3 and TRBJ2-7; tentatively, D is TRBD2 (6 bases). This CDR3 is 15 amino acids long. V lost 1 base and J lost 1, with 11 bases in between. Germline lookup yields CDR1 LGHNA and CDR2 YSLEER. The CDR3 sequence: CASSQGAGSSYEQYF. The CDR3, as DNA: TGCGCCAGCAGCCAAGGTGCGGGAAGTTCCTACGAGCAGTACTTC.

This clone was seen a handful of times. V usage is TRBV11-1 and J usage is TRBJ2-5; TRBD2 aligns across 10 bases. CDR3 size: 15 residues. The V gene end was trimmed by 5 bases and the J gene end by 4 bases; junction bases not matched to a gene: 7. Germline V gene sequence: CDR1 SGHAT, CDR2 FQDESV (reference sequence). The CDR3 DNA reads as TGTGCCAGCAGCATGCAACTAGCGGGGTCAGAGACCCAGTACTTC. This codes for CASSMQLAGSETQYF.

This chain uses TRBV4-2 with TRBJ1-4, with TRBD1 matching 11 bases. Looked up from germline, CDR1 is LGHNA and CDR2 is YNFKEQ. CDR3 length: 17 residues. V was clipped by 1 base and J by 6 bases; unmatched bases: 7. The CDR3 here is CASSQAPPGQGDEKLFF. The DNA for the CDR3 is TGTGCCAGCAGCCAAGCGCCCCCGGGACAGGGGGATGAAAAACTGTTTTTT.

CDR3 in DNA: TGTGCCAGCAGCTCGGTACTAGCGGGGGGGCCCCTATTCTACAATGAGCAGTTCTTC. Its translation: CASSSVLAGGPLFYNEQFF. The chain joins TRBV5-5 to TRBJ2-1; 13 bases align to TRBD2. The germline V gene encodes CDR1 SGHKS and CDR2 YYEKEE (reference sequence). The ends lost 3 bases at V and 3 bases at J; junction bases unmatched: 12. CDR3 length equals 19 residues.

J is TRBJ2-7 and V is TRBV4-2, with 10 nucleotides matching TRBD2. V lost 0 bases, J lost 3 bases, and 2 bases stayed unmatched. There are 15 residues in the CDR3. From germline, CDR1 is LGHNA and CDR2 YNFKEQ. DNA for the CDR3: TGTGCCAGCAGCCAAGATAAGCGGGGGGGCTACGAGCAGTACTTC. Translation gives CASSQDKRGGYEQYF.

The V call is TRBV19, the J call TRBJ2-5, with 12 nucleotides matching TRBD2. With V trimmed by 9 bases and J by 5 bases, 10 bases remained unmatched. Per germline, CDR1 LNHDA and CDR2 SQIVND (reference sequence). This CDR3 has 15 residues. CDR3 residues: CASRSPSGRGETQYF. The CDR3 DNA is TGTGCCAGCCGCTCGCCTAGCGGGAGGGGCGAGACCCAGTACTTC.

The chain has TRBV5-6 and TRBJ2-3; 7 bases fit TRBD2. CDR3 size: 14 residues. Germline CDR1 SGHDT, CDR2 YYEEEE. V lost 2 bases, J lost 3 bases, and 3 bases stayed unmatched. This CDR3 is CASSLWGGTDTQYF. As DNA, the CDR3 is TGTGCCAGCAGCTTATGGGGGGGTACAGATACGCAGTATTTT.

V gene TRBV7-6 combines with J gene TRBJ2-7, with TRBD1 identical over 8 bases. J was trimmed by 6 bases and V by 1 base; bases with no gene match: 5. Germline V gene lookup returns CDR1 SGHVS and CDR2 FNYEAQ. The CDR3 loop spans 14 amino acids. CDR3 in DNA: TGTGCCAGCAGCTTAGTCCAGGGGGCCCGCGAGCAGTACTTC. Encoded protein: CASSLVQGAREQYF.

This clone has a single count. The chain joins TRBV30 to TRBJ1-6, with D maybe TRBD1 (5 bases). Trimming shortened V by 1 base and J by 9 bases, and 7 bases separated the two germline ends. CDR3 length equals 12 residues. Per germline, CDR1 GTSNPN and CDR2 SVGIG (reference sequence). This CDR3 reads CAWSGGGSPLHF. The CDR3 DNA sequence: TGTGCCTGGAGTGGGGGGGGTTCACCCCTCCACTTT. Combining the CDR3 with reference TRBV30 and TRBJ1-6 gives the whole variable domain SQTIHQWPATLVQPVGSPLSLECTVEGTSNPNLYWYRQAAGRGLQLLFYSVGIGQISSEVPQNLSASRPQDRQFILSSKKLLLSDSGFYLCAWSGGGSPLHFGNGTRLTVT.

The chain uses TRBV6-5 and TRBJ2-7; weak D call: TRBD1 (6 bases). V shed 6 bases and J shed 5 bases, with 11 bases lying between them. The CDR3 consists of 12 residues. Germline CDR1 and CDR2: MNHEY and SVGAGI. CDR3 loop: CASSRDTHEQYF. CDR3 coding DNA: TGTGCCAGCAGCCGGGACACCCACGAGCAGTACTTC.

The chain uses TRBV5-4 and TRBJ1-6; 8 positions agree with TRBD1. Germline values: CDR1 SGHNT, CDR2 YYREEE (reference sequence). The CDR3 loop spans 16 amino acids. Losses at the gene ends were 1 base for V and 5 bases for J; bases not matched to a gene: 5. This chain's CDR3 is CASSLTGGFNNSPLHF. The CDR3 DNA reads TGTGCCAGCAGCTTGACAGGGGGATTCAATAATTCACCCCTCCACTTT.